The text below deals with one TCR beta chain. Its antigen is unidentified. Researchers ran the PCR with 60 Vbeta and 13 Jbeta primers. The repertoire was sequenced with immunoSEQ multiplex PCR; TCRdb's copy has only in-frame clones and lacks some. The profile covers roughly 120,000 clones, with over 70% appearing a single time and 1.6% taken by the ten largest. This specimen comes from a study of cytomegalovirus exposure and HLA in healthy donors. About the research overall: About 82 million unique TCRs from HLA-typed donors were held in an early release of data. Findings of the study overall: Likely technical artifact: a cluster of highly shared sequence variants.

Material for sequencing was PBMCs. The source of this sequence is a young woman in good health and CMV-seronegative.

The CDR3 region is CASSAQGVSYNEQFF. The CDR3 DNA reads as TGTGCCAGCAGTGCCCAGGGGGTCTCGTACAATGAGCAGTTCTTC. The chain uses TRBV6-1 and TRBJ2-1; 7 bases agree with TRBD1. V trimming: 4 bases; J trimming: 4 bases; junction bases outside the gene matches: 7. Germline loops: CDR1 MNHNS, CDR2 SASEGT. This CDR3 region has 15 residues.